The present entry profiles one T cell receptor (beta chain) with its context. Under the authors' procedure: Reference gene primer amplification yielded estimated nucleated cell counts. The protocol was immunoSEQ multiplex PCR, while the TCRdb copy is restricted to in-frame clones and leaves out a portion. That table gives V, J and clone size, and the DNA gave D and trimming. This sample yields fewer than 90,000 clones, of which roughly 78% are seen a single time; approximately 21% belongs to the top ten. The sample is drawn from a study of blood T cell repertoires in COVID-19. Study summary: The United States, Italy and Spain were the sources of the acute and convalescent COVID-19 samples. Nucleic acid was either cDNA or gDNA, and it came from T cells, B-cell-depleted T cells, or PBMCs.

This CDR3 is built from 15 residues. In germline, CDR1 is SGHDN, CDR2 FVKESK. J gave up 10 bases and V 2 bases, and 11 bases lay outside the gene matches. The specimen sequenced was peripheral blood. The genes are TRBV14 and TRBJ2-1; 7 nucleotides match TRBD2. The receptor comes from a woman of 80 years or more with acute or convalescent COVID-19. CDR3 nucleotide sequence: TGTGCCAGCAGCCAACTGGCGGGAGTCAAAGGGGAGCAGTTCTTC. It encodes CASSQLAGVKGEQFF.